This record looks at one T cell receptor (beta chain) sequence and its context. The entry originates in a study of blood T cell repertoires in COVID-19. On the study more broadly: The study drew acute and convalescent COVID-19 samples from the United States, Italy and Spain.

The age range of participants was about 18 to 95 years, with residence in roughly 25 US areas. Membership in each cohort depended on participant-reported clinical history. Resolution of symptoms, clearance, or two negative PCRs was present in recovered Cohort 3 donors. Produced via immunoSEQ multiplex PCR; TCRdb's table is partial and in-frame only. Of fewer than 350,000 clones detected, under 90% appear once; the ten largest clones hold about 5.2%. J lost 0 bases, V lost 2 bases, and 10 bases had no gene match. The CDR3 loop spans 19 amino acids. Per germline, CDR1 LGHDT and CDR2 YNNKEL (reference sequence).

The genes are TRBV3-1 (or the pseudogene TRBV3-2) and TRBJ2-1, with 10 bases aligning to TRBD2. The sequenced sample was PBMCs or T cells enriched from blood (not recorded which). The clonotype comes from a man in his 60s who had recovered from COVID-19. This CDR3 is CASSQKPLAGGRSYNEQFF. CDR3 DNA: TGTGCCAGCAGCCAAAAGCCCTTAGCGGGAGGTCGCTCCTACAATGAGCAGTTCTTC.